This paragraph covers one T cell receptor beta chain sequence. The target of this receptor is not known. There are no base qualities to consult, and no much larger clone falls within one base. The cysteine opens and the phenylalanine closes a CDR3 of 15 amino acids. Just the 45-base CDR3 DNA is kept, in frame starting at base 1. Trimming at the junction amounts to 2 bases on V and 3 bases on J, and the germline ends lie 12 bases apart. Sequences LGHDT (CDR1) and YNNKEL (CDR2) are obtained from the germline V gene (reference sequence). These data originate in a study of blood T cell repertoires in COVID-19 (dated by TCRdb to 2018 to 2021). About the full investigation: Samples from collaborators originated in the United States, Italy and Spain and spanned both the acute and convalescent phases of COVID-19. The prospective study material was composed of cDNA or gDNA derived from T cells, B-cell-depleted T cells, or PBMCs. The dataset comprised deeply sampled blood TCRbeta repertoires from subjects exposed to, actively infected with, or recovered from COVID-19. The repertoires were released in a freely available public database meant as a resource for research on the immune response to SARS-CoV-2. The samples were drawn from two sources: the first 160 participants of the ongoing ImmuneRACE study, and over 950 subjects contributed by 6 global collaborators. Sample metadata almost always included a de-identified subject ID, COVID-19 status, age in years and sex. Where available, HLA class I and class II types were taken from metadata supplied by the sample provider and were not determined by assay-based typing.

TCRbeta CDR3 regions were amplified from genomic DNA using the immunoSEQ Assay, a bias-controlled multiplex PCR. Per the source publication's procedure: The number of nucleated cells in each sample was estimated by amplification of reference gene primers within the assay. Sequence reads were collapsed and filtered to measure the absolute abundance of every unique TCRbeta CDR3 rearrangement. For each sample, productive Simpson clonality was calculated by taking the square root of Simpson's diversity index across productive rearrangements. TCRdb retrieved this table from immuneACCESS and kept in-frame rearrangements only. Not all clones are present; in checked studies, unresolved V genes account for under half, and no reason is known for the remainder. V, J and clone size were drawn from that table, and D and trimming were deduced from the DNA. The table for this sample lists approximately 150,000 clones; around 80% of them were counted only once. The ten top clones hold 2% to 3% of the sample.

Participants in the prospective study were aged 18 to 89 years, lived in approximately 26 United States geographic areas, and enrolled through a virtual design. To assign participants to cohorts, the prospective study relied on clinical history that participants themselves reported in a screening survey and a study questionnaire. Mobile phlebotomists in the prospective study collected whole blood, serum and a nasopharyngeal or oropharyngeal swab from every participant. Additional blood draws and questionnaires over an approximately 2-month period could optionally be provided by prospective study participants. Prospective study blood samples were shipped either frozen or at room temperature before DNA extraction. Study-level results and caveats: The quantity of clinical and demographic metadata differed by source and by participant and was supplied without curation.

The clonotype originates from a man between 35 and 55 years old with acute COVID-19. Sequencing input: PBMCs or T cells enriched from blood (not recorded which). The receptor chain draws on TRBV3-1 (or the pseudogene TRBV3-2) and TRBJ2-3; matching of 7 bases hints at TRBD2 as the D gene. CDR3 reads: CASSQRGRATDTQYF. The DNA sequence reads TGTGCCAGCAGCCAAAGGGGGAGGGCGACAGATACGCAGTATTTT.